The T cell receptor (beta chain) under discussion was sequenced for a study of T cell repertoires in cytomegalovirus infection. Study-wide results and caveats: Adding up the frequency of public TCR beta families identified people who carried CMV plus the relevant HLA. The response measured ex vivo was dominated by TCR beta clonotypes (HLA-C-restricted and CMV-specific).

TCRdb itself ran the reads through MiXCR, one entry per CDR3 protein. The sample consists of under 500,000 distinct CDR3 sequences, approximately 42% of them appearing once. The V gene lost 4 bases and the J gene lost 7 bases, with 25 bases spanning the gap. The CDR3 spans 18 residues. Germline assignment: CDR1 MGHRA and CDR2 YSYEKL. About this clonotype: The target antigen is unknown.

The TCR sequence derives from a human donor in good health (CMV status not recorded). Some clones in this sample may be carry-over from other donors' samples. Sequencing was performed on cultured PBMCs, taken from culture after CMV antigen stimulation. The V call is TRBV4-1, the J call TRBJ1-4; maybe TRBD1 (5 bases). The DNA for the CDR3 is TGCGCCAGCAGCCCTTACCGGGGGGGGGGACGTAATGCTGAAAAACTGTTTTTT. Translating it yields CASSPYRGGGRNAEKLFF.